The rows below give T cell receptor beta chains drawn from one sample of a study of blood T cell repertoires in COVID-19. Profiled with immunoSEQ multiplex PCR; TCRdb holds only in-frame clones, not every one. Among 70,000 to 95,000 clones listed, 90% to 95% were seen once. Sequencing was performed on peripheral blood. The receptor source for this set is a human donor with active COVID-19. The donor label of this sample is uncertain. Both conserved end residues are part of each CDR3.

v_gene,j_gene,CDR3aa
TRBV24-1,TRBJ2-3,CATSPPVRDRATDTQYF
TRBV19,TRBJ1-2,CASSILPFRGGYTF
TRBV5-4,TRBJ2-2,CASSLATGRHGELFF
TRBV4-1,TRBJ2-3,CASKGIAGGPGTSTDTQYF
TRBV18,TRBJ1-1,CASSLNHLTFDSTEAFF
TRBV5-1,TRBJ2-7,CASSWGDSSEQYF
TRBV10-3,TRBJ2-7,CATQAGGTYEQYF
TRBV6-5,TRBJ2-7,CATRHDRRPYEQYF
TRBV28,TRBJ1-1,CASSHTTGNTEAFF
TRBV28,TRBJ1-5,CASSSQGTRQPQHF
TRBV29-1,TRBJ2-3,CSVARDRDSTDTQYF
TRBV3-1/TRBV3-2,TRBJ1-5,CASSSLLNQPQHF
TRBV6-2/TRBV6-3,TRBJ1-1,CASSYVGSTEAFF
TRBV9,TRBJ2-1,CASSVHATRGYNEQFF
TRBV7-9,TRBJ1-1,CASSLGYRGPEAFF
TRBV10-2,TRBJ1-1,CASRGQEAFF
TRBV6-6,TRBJ2-3,CASSYPGQGTDTQYF
TRBV6-2/TRBV6-3,TRBJ1-1,CASSVRSRQYTEAFF
TRBV5-1,TRBJ1-2,CASSFGEGGYTF
TRBV11-3,TRBJ2-1,CASSLTSGSSHEQFF
TRBV11-2,TRBJ2-5,CASGRAGRVETQYF
TRBV5-1,TRBJ1-1,CASSSATGVTEAFF
TRBV7-9,TRBJ1-1,CASSSIGQGAEAFF
TRBV14,TRBJ1-2,CASSPGKVPGYTF
TRBV19,TRBJ2-5,CASRRGGAETQYF
TRBV6-5,TRBJ2-3,CASLRGVGDTQYF
TRBV11-2,TRBJ2-3,CASSFGALQADTQYF
TRBV5-3,TRBJ1-2,CARSYDSRYGYTF
TRBV28,TRBJ2-5,CASSPDRFRTQYF
TRBV5-4,TRBJ1-2,CASSQGLSNYGYTF
TRBV24-1,TRBJ2-1,CATSDQTVEQFF
TRBV29-1,TRBJ2-7,CSVADRGMQYF
TRBV2,TRBJ2-6,CASSDRGQSAGANVLTF
TRBV12-5,TRBJ1-6,CASGPGQGEWGSPLHF
TRBV2,TRBJ1-4,CASNTGTGDEKLFF
TRBV5-5,TRBJ1-3,CGSQGVGNTIYF
TRBV11-1,TRBJ2-7,CASSLGRTGTYEQYF
TRBV19,TRBJ2-3,CASSIQGYGTDTQYF
TRBV5-1,TRBJ1-3,CASSLTGHGNTIYF
TRBV6-2/TRBV6-3,TRBJ1-5,CASSPLGRLGVSNQPQHF
TRBV9,TRBJ2-5,CASSPGLAMMETQYF
TRBV4-1,TRBJ1-5,CASSQVPGQGHQPQHF
TRBV5-4,TRBJ1-1,CASSLNPGMNTEAFF
TRBV28,TRBJ2-7,CASSRGLGSYEQYF
TRBV5-4,TRBJ1-2,CASSFGRGTNYGYTF
TRBV19,TRBJ2-3,CASSQHPKSGSTDTQYF
TRBV6-5,TRBJ1-6,CASNGGTAHNSPLHF
TRBV5-1,TRBJ2-3,CASSPAGLTDTQYF
TRBV27,TRBJ2-1,CASSFGGASYNEQFF
TRBV7-9,TRBJ1-1,CASSRQGFTEAFF
TRBV2,TRBJ2-1,CASSVYNEQFF
TRBV7-2,TRBJ2-2,CASSVSGRRSLPGELFF
TRBV19,TRBJ1-5,CASNKGPQWPQHF
TRBV5-4,TRBJ2-7,CASSLETRRTGDQYF
TRBV7-9,TRBJ2-7,CASSKTGLADEQYF
TRBV25-1,TRBJ1-6,CASSEFTGDNSPLHF
TRBV4-1,TRBJ1-5,CASSPETGFNQPQHF
TRBV11-3,TRBJ2-7,CASRPTGSYEQYF
TRBV27,TRBJ1-1,CASSLSSGLVNTEAFF